This T cell receptor beta chain was documented in a study of T cell repertoires in cytomegalovirus infection. Study-wide context: Well-studied HLA-B-restricted epitopes and recently identified HLA-C-restricted epitopes of CMV were both used in the study. Public TCR beta signatures indicated both CMV infection and matching HLA type.

This clonotype was seen only a few times. Its specificity is unknown. TCRdb re-called the reads through MiXCR, storing one row per CDR3 protein. The sample yields approximately 770,000 distinct CDR3 sequences, under 35% seen once. Study conclusions and caveats: Ex vivo, HLA-C-restricted CMV-specific TCR beta clonotypes prevailed over the rest of the response.

Sample: cultured CD8+ T cells from PBMCs, taken from culture after CMV antigen stimulation. This sequence originates from a human donor in good health (CMV status not recorded). Some clones in this sample may be carry-over from other donors' samples.

CDR3 in amino acids: CASSSPEVGQGPYNEQFF. The CDR3 DNA reads as TGTGCCAGCAGCTCCCCGGAGGTGGGACAGGGGCCCTACAATGAGCAGTTCTTC. The V gene is TRBV7-9, the J gene TRBJ2-1, with 10 bases lining up with TRBD1. Germline assignment: CDR1 SEHNR and CDR2 FQNEAQ (reference sequence). V dropped 4 bases and J dropped 2; count of bases not matched to a gene: 11. The CDR3 loop spans 18 amino acids.